Listed below are T cell receptor beta chains from one sample, sequenced in a study of beta chain features in type 1 diabetes. Profiling relied on immunoSEQ multiplex PCR, and the TCRdb table lists in-frame clones only, not all of them. The table includes about 900,000 clones, about a sixth detected once. Sequences were obtained from naive CD4+ T cells from blood. These receptors were collected from a woman between 18 and 29 years old in good health. The CDR3 runs from the conserved cysteine through the conserved F or W. The D gene is left open where the match is weak. Clone size is stated in some rows and not others, as once, few, many or a class when expanded.

>once|TRBV6-5|TRBJ2-3|-
TGTGCCAGCAGTTACTCGGGACGGTTCACAGATACGCAGTATTTT
CASSYSGRFTDTQYF
>few|TRBV9|TRBJ2-1|TRBD2
TGTGCCAGCAGCGTCCGTGCTAGCGGGCCCTACAATGAGCAGTTCTTC
CASSVRASGPYNEQFF
>-|TRBV15|TRBJ2-2|-
TGTGCCACCAGCAGACCAAACCAGTGGACCTCGAACACCGGGGAGCTGTTTTTT
CATSRPNQWTSNTGELFF
>few|TRBV19|TRBJ1-1|-
TGTGCCAGTAGCGAAGCTTTCTTT
CASSEAFF
>-|TRBV5-1|TRBJ2-1|-
TGCGCCAGCAGCTTGGGCGGGACAGACTACAATGAGCAGTTCTTC
CASSLGGTDYNEQFF
>few|TRBV30|TRBJ2-7|-
TGTGCCTGGGAGGGGCACGAGCAGTACTTC
CAWEGHEQYF
>-|TRBV28|TRBJ2-4|TRBD2
TGTGCCAGCAGTACAGAGACTAGCTCAAACATTCAGTACTTC
CASSTETSSNIQYF
>once|TRBV15|TRBJ2-7|-
TGTGCCACCAGCAGAGAGAGGGTTACGGCCTACGAGCAGTACTTC
CATSRERVTAYEQYF
>-|TRBV7-9|TRBJ2-7|TRBD1
TGTGCCAGCAGCTCGCTAGGGACAGCAGACTCCTACGAGCAGTACTTC
CASSSLGTADSYEQYF
>-|TRBV28|TRBJ1-1|-
TGTGCCAGCAGTTTACAGGGGCGGTGGACTGAAGCTTTCTTT
CASSLQGRWTEAFF
>-|TRBV28|TRBJ2-7|TRBD2
TGTGCCAGCAGAGGGAACGGGGGGGAGCAGTACTTC
CASRGNGGEQYF
>few|TRBV28|TRBJ2-2|-
TGTGCCAGCAGTTTATTTGCCGGGGAGCTGTTTTTT
CASSLFAGELFF
>-|TRBV28|TRBJ1-1|-
TGTGCCAGCAGTATTCAGGGGTGGACGAGTGAAGCTTTCTTT
CASSIQGWTSEAFF
>-|TRBV27|TRBJ2-1|-
TGTGCCAGCAGTTTATCGGGTTGGACAGCTGGCAATGAGCAGTTCTTC
CASSLSGWTAGNEQFF
>-|TRBV19|TRBJ1-4|-
TGTGCCAGTACCCCGCAGTGGGCAGCTAATGAAAAACTGTTTTTT
CASTPQWAANEKLFF
>-|TRBV5-1|TRBJ2-1|TRBD2
TGCGCCAGCAGAGTCCTAGCGGGAGCCTACAATGAGCAGTTCTTC
CASRVLAGAYNEQFF
>-|TRBV4-1|TRBJ2-1|-
TGCGCCAGCAGCCAAGAGCCGACAGGTATGGTAGAGCAGTTCTTC
CASSQEPTGMVEQFF
>-|TRBV10-3|TRBJ2-1|-
TGTGCCATCAGTGAGTCCTCGGGGAAGAATGAGCAGTTCTTC
CAISESSGKNEQFF
>few|TRBV2|TRBJ2-2|-
TGTGCCAGCAGTGGGGCGGGCGGGGAGCTGTTTTTT
CASSGAGGELFF
>few|TRBV14|TRBJ2-3|-
TGTGCCAGCAGGCGACAGAGTAGCACAGATACGCAGTATTTT
CASRRQSSTDTQYF
>few|TRBV4-2|TRBJ2-7|-
TGTGCCAGCAGCCAAGAAGTTCAGGCACTCTACGAGCAGTACTTC
CASSQEVQALYEQYF
>few|TRBV29-1|TRBJ2-5|-
TGCAGCGTTGATTTGGGAAATCAAGAGACCCAGTACTTC
CSVDLGNQETQYF
>-|TRBV7-9|TRBJ2-5|TRBD2
TGTGCCAGCAGCCAAGGACTAGCGGGAGGAGAGACCCAGTACTTC
CASSQGLAGGETQYF
>-|TRBV28|TRBJ2-4|TRBD1
TGTGCCAGCAGTTTAGGGGACAGAAACATTCAGTACTTC
CASSLGDRNIQYF
>few|TRBV18|TRBJ2-1|TRBD2
TGTGCCAGCTCATCGACTAGCGGGGGGTACAATGAGCAGTTCTTC
CASSSTSGGYNEQFF
>few|TRBV19|TRBJ2-7|TRBD1
TGTGCCAGTAGTAGCCTAGGGACAGCAAACTACGAGCAGTACTTC
CASSSLGTANYEQYF
>-|TRBV28|TRBJ1-5|-
TGTGCCAGCAGCGAACCTAAGGGGGGCCAGCCCCAGCATTTT
CASSEPKGGQPQHF
>-|TRBV2|TRBJ2-3|-
TGTGCCAGCAAGGGGACCTTCCTGGATACGCAGTATTTT
CASKGTFLDTQYF
>few|TRBV7-2|TRBJ2-3|-
TGTGCCAGCAGCAGGGCCCGACGGGATACGCAGTATTTT
CASSRARRDTQYF
>-|TRBV19|TRBJ2-3|TRBD2
TGTGCCAGTGGGGGGTGGCCAGGAGCGGGAGGGCCCTCAGATACGCAGTATTTT
CASGGWPGAGGPSDTQYF
>-|TRBV28|TRBJ2-3|TRBD2
TGTGCCAGCAGTTTGTTAGCGGGAGGGCCGTCGGATACGCAGTATTTT
CASSLLAGGPSDTQYF
>-|TRBV2|TRBJ2-2|TRBD2
TGTGCCAGCAGAGGGACTAGCGGGAGGTTTGGCGGGGAGCTGTTTTTT
CASRGTSGRFGGELFF
>-|TRBV9|TRBJ1-5|-
TGTGCCAGCAGCGTAGGGTTCGATGGGCAGCCCCAGCATTTT
CASSVGFDGQPQHF
>few|TRBV28|TRBJ2-5|TRBD1
TGTGCCAGCAGCACCATCAGGGGGAAAGGGACCCAGTACTTC
CASSTIRGKGTQYF
>few|TRBV20-1|TRBJ2-3|-
TGCAGTGCCCCCAGCGCAGATACGCAGTATTTT
CSAPSADTQYF
>few|TRBV5-6|TRBJ2-7|-
TGTGCCAGCAGCTTGGACCGGACACCAGAGCAGTACTTC
CASSLDRTPEQYF
>-|TRBV28|TRBJ2-5|TRBD1
TGTGCCAGCAGTTCACAGGGGGCCCAAGAGACCCAGTACTTC
CASSSQGAQETQYF
>few|TRBV19|TRBJ2-7|TRBD2
TGTGCCAGTAGTCCGACTAGCGGGAGGGAATACGAGCAGTACTTC
CASSPTSGREYEQYF
>few|TRBV23-1|TRBJ1-2|-
TGCGCCAGCAGTCATCCCCCAGGGAGAGGGGACTATGGCTACACCTTC
CASSHPPGRGDYGYTF
>-|TRBV18|TRBJ2-6|-
TGTGCCAGCTCACCAGGCGGCTCTGGGGCCAACGTCCTGACTTTC
CASSPGGSGANVLTF
>-|TRBV5-4|TRBJ2-3|-
TGTGCCAGCAGCGGCCGACAGGTTGGCACAGATACGCAGTATTTT
CASSGRQVGTDTQYF
>-|TRBV20-1|TRBJ1-5|-
TGCAGTGCTAGAGACCATCAGCCCCAGCATTTT
CSARDHQPQHF
>few|TRBV7-2|TRBJ1-5|-
TGTGCCAGCAGCCTCCTTAATCAGCCCCAGCATTTT
CASSLLNQPQHF
>-|TRBV2|TRBJ2-3|-
TGTGCCAGCAGTGATCGGGCGGCAGATACGCAGTATTTT
CASSDRAADTQYF